The rows below give T cell receptor beta chains drawn from one sample of a study of blood T cell repertoires in COVID-19. Method: immunoSEQ multiplex PCR; TCRdb's copy keeps in-frame clones and lacks some. The sample includes around 150,000 clones, over 75% seen only once; the top ten take approximately 10%. The specimen was PBMCs or T cells enriched from blood (not recorded which). The origin of the receptors is a man aged 50 to 60 who had recovered from COVID-19. Both conserved end residues are part of each CDR3. A D gene is named only where the DNA matches it firmly. Clone size is given for some rows only: seen once, a few or many times, or a class if the clone is expanded.

cdr3_aa: CASSYNTGELFF
clone_size: -
v_call: TRBV7-9
d_call: -

cdr3_aa: CASSLFDSTGELFF
clone_size: few
v_call: TRBV5-1
d_call: -

cdr3_aa: CASSEGRQGEQFF
clone_size: -
v_call: TRBV6-1
d_call: TRBD1

cdr3_aa: CASNLIAGLTDTQYF
clone_size: -
v_call: TRBV27
d_call: TRBD2

cdr3_aa: CSVEGSGAGQGYGYTF
clone_size: -
v_call: TRBV29-1
d_call: TRBD1

cdr3_aa: CAVQETGELFF
clone_size: -
v_call: TRBV2
d_call: -

cdr3_aa: CASRFGGSTNTGELFF
clone_size: once
v_call: TRBV19
d_call: TRBD2

cdr3_aa: CASKNTGLAFF
clone_size: -
v_call: TRBV6-5
d_call: -

cdr3_aa: CASSYSSETYGYTF
clone_size: -
v_call: TRBV6-5
d_call: -

cdr3_aa: CAIRETGYEQYF
clone_size: -
v_call: TRBV10-3
d_call: TRBD1

cdr3_aa: CASSESLAGDTQYF
clone_size: few
v_call: TRBV6-1
d_call: TRBD2

cdr3_aa: CASSIQTGVYSGFSSDTQYF
clone_size: -
v_call: TRBV5-1
d_call: -

cdr3_aa: CASSLPGLKEKLFF
clone_size: -
v_call: TRBV5-5
d_call: -

cdr3_aa: CASKQGATNTEAFF
clone_size: -
v_call: TRBV7-2
d_call: TRBD1

cdr3_aa: CSVTTRGALNTEAFF
clone_size: -
v_call: TRBV29-1
d_call: -

cdr3_aa: CASSLSIQGAFF
clone_size: -
v_call: TRBV28
d_call: -

cdr3_aa: CASSFGQGADTQYF
clone_size: -
v_call: TRBV5-1
d_call: TRBD1

cdr3_aa: CASSQAQGFRNTEAFF
clone_size: -
v_call: TRBV3-1/TRBV3-2
d_call: -

cdr3_aa: CATSDPLYTQYF
clone_size: -
v_call: TRBV24-1
d_call: -

cdr3_aa: CASRRAAFASDTQYF
clone_size: once
v_call: TRBV5-1
d_call: -

cdr3_aa: CSASENLAGLASYEQYF
clone_size: -
v_call: TRBV20-1
d_call: TRBD2

cdr3_aa: CASSLSGFQPQHF
clone_size: once
v_call: TRBV12-3/TRBV12-4
d_call: -